The 11 T cell receptor beta chains given below trace back to one sample, sequenced in a study of CD8 T cells in ankylosing spondylitis. TCRdb reprocessed the 5' RACE reads with MiXCR, giving one entry per CDR3 protein. The table lists 200,000 to 250,000 distinct CDR3 sequences, 10% to 13% of them singletons. Input material: blood, either unsorted or a sorted T cell fraction (not recorded which). The receptors stem from a male donor with ankylosing spondylitis or in good health (not recorded which).

The sample holds many counts of this clonotype. V usage is TRBV5-1 and J usage is TRBJ2-7; weak D call: TRBD1 (5 bases). Trimming took off 0 bases at V and 2 bases at J, with 18 bases between the two ends. Germline CDR1 SGHRS, CDR2 YFSETQ. This CDR3 has 17 residues. The DNA of the CDR3 is TGCGCCAGCAGCTTGGCGTTAGACAGCCGTCTCACCTACGAGCAGTACTTC. Translation: CASSLALDSRLTYEQYF.

The table lists this clonotype with many counts. V is TRBV20-1 and J is TRBJ2-7; 10 bases match TRBD2. This CDR3 is built from 16 residues. In germline, CDR1 is DFQATT, CDR2 SNEGSKA (reference sequence). The J segment lost 0 bases and the V segment lost 0 bases, leaving 5 bases of the junction unmatched. Written as DNA, the CDR3 is TGCAGTGCTAGAGACGTCCTAGCGGGGGACTCCTACGAGCAGTACTTC. It is translated as CSARDVLAGDSYEQYF.

This clonotype has at least ten counts. The gene calls are TRBV5-1 and TRBJ2-1, with 7 nucleotides matching TRBD1. The CDR3 extends over 16 amino acids. V lost 1 base to trimming and J lost 6 bases; unmatched junction nucleotides: 10. Per germline, CDR1 SGHRS and CDR2 YFSETQ. The CDR3 loop reads CASSLTPDRVLNEQFF. The CDR3 DNA reads TGCGCCAGCAGCTTGACTCCCGACAGGGTCCTCAATGAGCAGTTCTTC.

As to this clonotype: This could be a read error, since a much larger clone is one nucleotide away. CDR3 amino acids: CASSTGGGQETQYF. CDR3 sequence (DNA): TGTGCCAGCTCGACTGGCGGGGGGCAAGAGACCCAGTACTTC. This chain joins TRBV10-3 and TRBJ2-5; 8 nucleotides agree with TRBD2. Trimming at V came to 10 bases and at J to 2 bases, leaving 9 bases not matched to a gene. Germline CDR1 ENHRY, CDR2 SYGVKD. CDR3 length equals 14 residues.

This clonotype showed up just a few times. The rearrangement uses TRBV11-1 and TRBJ2-2; no clear D. CDR1 SGHAT and CDR2 FQDESV come from the germline V gene (reference sequence). Trimming stripped 4 bases from V and 6 bases from J, with 12 bases between. The CDR3 spans 14 residues. The chain's CDR3 is CASSSVPGSGELFF. The CDR3 DNA is TGTGCCAGCAGCTCAGTCCCCGGTTCCGGGGAGCTGTTTTTT.

The CDR3 nucleotides are TGTGCCACCAGTGACCTAACTCCTCTACAGGGACAGTTTTTGGCCGGGGAGCTGTTTTTT. Protein sequence: CATSDLTPLQGQFLAGELFF. V and J are TRBV24-1 and TRBJ2-2; 7 nucleotides line up with TRBD1. Germline assignment: CDR1 KGHDR and CDR2 SFDVKD. With V trimmed by 4 bases and J by 6 bases, 22 bases remained unmatched. This CDR3 spans 20 amino acids.

The chain has TRBV7-2 and TRBJ1-5; D ambiguous. This CDR3 is 15 amino acids long. The ends were cut back, 1 base at V and 4 bases at J, with 11 bases in the middle. In germline, CDR1 is SGHTA, CDR2 FQGNSA. The CDR3 region is CASSLVPGQNQPQHF. The CDR3 nucleotides are TGTGCCAGCAGCTTAGTCCCCGGGCAAAATCAGCCCCAGCATTTT.

This clonotype was seen many times. The J gene is TRBJ1-2, the V gene TRBV12-3 or TRBV12-4, with 8 bases that match TRBD1. V lost 5 bases and J lost 13; bases outside the gene matches: 12. The CDR3 has 13 amino acids. The CDR3 sequence: CASSPGDRSTRTF. CDR3 DNA sequence: TGTGCCAGCAGTCCCGGGGACAGGTCCACTCGCACCTTC.

This clonotype was seen more than once but under ten times. The chain joins TRBV12-5 to TRBJ2-3, with D unclear. The V gene lost 1 base and the J gene lost 2 bases, with 4 bases spanning the gap. In germline, CDR1 is LGHNT, CDR2 FRNRAP. CDR3 length: 13 residues. The CDR3 region has the DNA TGTGCTAGTGGTTTGGCATCCACAGATACGCAGTATTTT. It is translated as CASGLASTDTQYF.

This clonotype was seen only a few times. The chain uses TRBV28 and TRBJ2-3, with D perhaps matching TRBD2 (6 bases). V was cut by 6 bases and J by 10 bases, with 17 bases left in between. This CDR3 contains 13 residues. The germline gives CDR1 MDHEN, CDR2 SYDVKM. The CDR3 DNA is TGTGCCAGCAGCCTTACTAGCCCTCCGCCGCAGTATTTT. This gives the protein CASSLTSPPPQYF.

Sample share makes this clonotype medium-sized. The J gene is TRBJ1-2, the V gene TRBV29-1, with no clear D. The CDR3 has 12 residues. V shed 7 bases and J shed 10 bases, with 19 bases lying between them. Germline CDR1 is SQVTM and CDR2 is ANQGSEA. The CDR3 is CSGGDASRDYTF. The CDR3 DNA follows: TGCAGCGGGGGAGACGCCAGTCGGGACTACACCTTC.